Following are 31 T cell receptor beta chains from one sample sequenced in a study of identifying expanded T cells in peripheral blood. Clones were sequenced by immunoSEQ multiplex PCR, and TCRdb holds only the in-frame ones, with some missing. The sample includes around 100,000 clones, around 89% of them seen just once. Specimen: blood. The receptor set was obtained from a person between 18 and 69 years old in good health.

The CDR3 DNA sequence: TGTGCCAGCAGCTTCGGCGACTCCTACGAGCAGTACTTC. Protein product: CASSFGDSYEQYF. The J gene is TRBJ2-7, the V gene TRBV7-7; no clear D gene. The V end lost 3 bases, the J end lost 0 bases, and 6 bases lay between the germline ends. Germline values: CDR1 SSHAT, CDR2 FNYEAQ (reference sequence). The CDR3 consists of 13 residues.

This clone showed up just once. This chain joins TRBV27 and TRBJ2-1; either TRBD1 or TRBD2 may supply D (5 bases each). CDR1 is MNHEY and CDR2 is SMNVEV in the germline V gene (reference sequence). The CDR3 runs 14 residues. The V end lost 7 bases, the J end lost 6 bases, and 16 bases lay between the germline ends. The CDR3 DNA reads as TGTGCCAGCAAAGGGCAGGGAGTAGGCAATGAGCAGTTCTTC. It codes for CASKGQGVGNEQFF.

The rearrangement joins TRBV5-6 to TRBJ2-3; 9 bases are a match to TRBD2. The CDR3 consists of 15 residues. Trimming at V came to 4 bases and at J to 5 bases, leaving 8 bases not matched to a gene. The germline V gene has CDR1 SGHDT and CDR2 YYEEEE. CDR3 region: CASSMRGGPGDTQYF. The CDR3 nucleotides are TGTGCCAGCAGCATGCGGGGGGGCCCCGGAGATACGCAGTATTTT. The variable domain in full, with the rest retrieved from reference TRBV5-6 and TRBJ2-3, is DAGVTQSPTHLIKTRGQQVTLRCSPKSGHDTVSWYQQALGQGPQFIFQYYEEEERQRGNFPDRFSGHQFPNYSSELNVNALLLGDSALYLCASSMRGGPGDTQYFGPGTRLTVL.

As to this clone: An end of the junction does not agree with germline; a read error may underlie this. CDR3 residues: CASSSDRVNF. Written as DNA, the CDR3 is TGTGCCAGCAGTTCAGACAGGGTGAATTTT. V usage is TRBV5-4 and J usage is TRBJ1-3; 7 nucleotides align to TRBD1. Germline V gives CDR1 SGHNT, CDR2 YYREEE (reference sequence). The length of the CDR3 is 10 residues. Full variable domain (outside the CDR3, taken from reference TRBV5-4 and TRBJ1-3): ETGVTQSPTHLIKTRGQQVTLRCSSQSGHNTVSWYQQALGQGPQFIFQYYREEENGRGNFPPRFSGLQFPNYSSELNVNALELDDSALYLCASSSDRVNFGEGSWLTVV.

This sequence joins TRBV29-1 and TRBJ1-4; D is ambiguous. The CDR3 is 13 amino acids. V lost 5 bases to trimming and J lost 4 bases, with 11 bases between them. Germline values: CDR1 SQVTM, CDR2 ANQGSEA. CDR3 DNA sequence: TGCAGCGTTTCGCGGCAGGTTAATGAAAAACTGTTTTTT. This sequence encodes CSVSRQVNEKLFF.

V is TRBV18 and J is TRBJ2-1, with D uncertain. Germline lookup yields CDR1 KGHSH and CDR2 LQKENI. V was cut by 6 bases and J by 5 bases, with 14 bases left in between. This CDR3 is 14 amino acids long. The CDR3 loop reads CASSPRTVNNEQFF. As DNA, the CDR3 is TGTGCCAGCTCCCCCCGAACAGTTAACAATGAGCAGTTCTTC. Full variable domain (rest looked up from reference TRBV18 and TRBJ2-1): NAGVMQNPRHLVRRRGQEARLRCSPMKGHSHVYWYRQLPEEGLKFMVYLQKENIIDESGMPKERFSAEFPKEGPSILRIQQVVRGDSAAYFCASSPRTVNNEQFFGPGTRLTVL.

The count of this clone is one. CDR3 nucleotides: TGTGCCAGCTCACCTTCGTTGGGGTCCGGGGAGCTGTTTTTT. This sequence encodes CASSPSLGSGELFF. This chain links TRBV18 with TRBJ2-2, with D unclear. This CDR3 region has 14 residues. Germline CDR1 and CDR2: KGHSH and LQKENI. Between the trimmed V and J ends, which lost 3 bases and 6 bases, there was a span of 11 bases.

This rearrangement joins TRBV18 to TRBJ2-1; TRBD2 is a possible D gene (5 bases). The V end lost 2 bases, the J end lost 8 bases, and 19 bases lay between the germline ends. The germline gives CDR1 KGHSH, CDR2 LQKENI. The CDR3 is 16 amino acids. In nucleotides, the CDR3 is TGTGCCAGCTCACCATCAGGACTCCCTGGGATGGATGAGCAGTTCTTC. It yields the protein CASSPSGLPGMDEQFF.

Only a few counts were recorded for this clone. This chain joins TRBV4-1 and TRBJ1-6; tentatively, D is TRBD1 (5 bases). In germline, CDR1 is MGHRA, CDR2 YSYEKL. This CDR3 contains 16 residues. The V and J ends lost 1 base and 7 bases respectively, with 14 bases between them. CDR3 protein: CASSQGFGRANSPLHF. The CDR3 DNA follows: TGCGCCAGCAGCCAAGGCTTTGGCAGGGCCAATTCACCCCTCCACTTT.

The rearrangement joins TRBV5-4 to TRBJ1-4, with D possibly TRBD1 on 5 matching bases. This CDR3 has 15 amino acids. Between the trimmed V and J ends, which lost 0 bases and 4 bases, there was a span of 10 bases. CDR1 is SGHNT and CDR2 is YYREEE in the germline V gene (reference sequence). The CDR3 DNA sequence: TGTGCCAGCAGCTTGGAAGCAGGGTATAATGAAAAACTGTTTTTT. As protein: CASSLEAGYNEKLFF.

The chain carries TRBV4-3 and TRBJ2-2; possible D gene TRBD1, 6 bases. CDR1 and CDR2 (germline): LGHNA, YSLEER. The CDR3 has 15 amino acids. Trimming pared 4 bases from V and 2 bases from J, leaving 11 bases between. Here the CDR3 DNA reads TGCGCCAGCAGCCCAGGGGTTGGAAACACCGGGGAGCTGTTTTTT. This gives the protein CASSPGVGNTGELFF.

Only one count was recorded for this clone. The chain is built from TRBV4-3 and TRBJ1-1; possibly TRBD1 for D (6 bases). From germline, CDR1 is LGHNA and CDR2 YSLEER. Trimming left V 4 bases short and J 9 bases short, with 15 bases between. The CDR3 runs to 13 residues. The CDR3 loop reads CASSRPDQGKAFF. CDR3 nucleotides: TGCGCCAGCAGCCGCCCAGATCAGGGGAAAGCTTTCTTT.

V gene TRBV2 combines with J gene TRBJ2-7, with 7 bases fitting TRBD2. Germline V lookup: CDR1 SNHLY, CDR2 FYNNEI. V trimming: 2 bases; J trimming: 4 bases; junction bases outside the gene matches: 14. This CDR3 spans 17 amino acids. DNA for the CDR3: TGTGCCAGCAGTGAATCTAGCGGACTGATCACCCGATACGAGCAGTACTTC. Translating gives CASSESSGLITRYEQYF.

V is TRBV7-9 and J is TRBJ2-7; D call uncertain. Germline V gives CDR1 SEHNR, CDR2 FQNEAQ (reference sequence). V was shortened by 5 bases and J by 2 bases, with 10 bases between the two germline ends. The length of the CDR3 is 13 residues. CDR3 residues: CASSGDFAYEQYF. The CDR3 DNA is TGTGCCAGCAGCGGGGATTTTGCCTACGAGCAGTACTTC.

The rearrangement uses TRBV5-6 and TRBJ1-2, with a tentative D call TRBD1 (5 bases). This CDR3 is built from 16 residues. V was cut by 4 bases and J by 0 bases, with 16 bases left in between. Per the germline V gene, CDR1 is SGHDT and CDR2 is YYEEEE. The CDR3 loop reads CASSPDSTTTNYGYTF. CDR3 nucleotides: TGTGCCAGCAGCCCCGACAGTACCACTACTAACTATGGCTACACCTTC.

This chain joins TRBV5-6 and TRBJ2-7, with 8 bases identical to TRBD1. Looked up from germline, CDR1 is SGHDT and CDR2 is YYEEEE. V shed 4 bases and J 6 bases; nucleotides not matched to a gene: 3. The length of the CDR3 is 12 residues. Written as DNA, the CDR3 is TGTGCCAGCAGCCCGGACAGGGCCGAGCAGTACTTC. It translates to CASSPDRAEQYF. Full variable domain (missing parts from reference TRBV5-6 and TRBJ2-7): DAGVTQSPTHLIKTRGQQVTLRCSPKSGHDTVSWYQQALGQGPQFIFQYYEEEERQRGNFPDRFSGHQFPNYSSELNVNALLLGDSALYLCASSPDRAEQYFGPGTRLTVT.

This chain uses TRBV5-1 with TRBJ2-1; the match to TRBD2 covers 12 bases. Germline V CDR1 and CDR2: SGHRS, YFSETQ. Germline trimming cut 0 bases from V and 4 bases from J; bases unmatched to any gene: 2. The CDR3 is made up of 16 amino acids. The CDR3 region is CASSLAGTSGYNEQFF. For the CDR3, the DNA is TGCGCCAGCAGCTTGGCGGGGACTAGCGGGTACAATGAGCAGTTCTTC.

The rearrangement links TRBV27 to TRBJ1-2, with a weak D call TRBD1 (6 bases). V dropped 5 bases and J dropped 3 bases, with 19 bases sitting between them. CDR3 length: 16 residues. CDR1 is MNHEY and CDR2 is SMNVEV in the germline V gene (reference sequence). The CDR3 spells CASSIGGGLAYYGYTF. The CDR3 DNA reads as TGTGCCAGCAGTATAGGAGGGGGTTTAGCCTACTATGGCTACACCTTC.

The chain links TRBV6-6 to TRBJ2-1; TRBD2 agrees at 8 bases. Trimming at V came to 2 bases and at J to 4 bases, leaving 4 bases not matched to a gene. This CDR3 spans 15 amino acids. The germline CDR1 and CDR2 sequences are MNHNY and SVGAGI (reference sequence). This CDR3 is CASSYVTGGYNEQFF. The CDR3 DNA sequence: TGTGCCAGCAGTTACGTTACGGGGGGGTACAATGAGCAGTTCTTC.

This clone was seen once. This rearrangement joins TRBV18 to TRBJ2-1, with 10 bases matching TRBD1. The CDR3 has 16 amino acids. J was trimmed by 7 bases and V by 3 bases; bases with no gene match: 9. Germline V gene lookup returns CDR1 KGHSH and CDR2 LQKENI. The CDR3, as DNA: TGTGCCAGCTCACCGCCTGGGACAGGGGAAGTGAATGAGCAGTTCTTC. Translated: CASSPPGTGEVNEQFF.

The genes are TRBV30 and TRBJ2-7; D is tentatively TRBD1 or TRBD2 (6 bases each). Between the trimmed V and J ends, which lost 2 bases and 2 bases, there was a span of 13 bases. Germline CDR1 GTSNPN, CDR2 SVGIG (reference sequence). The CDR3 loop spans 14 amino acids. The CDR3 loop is CAWSPGALAYEQYF. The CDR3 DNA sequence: TGTGCCTGGAGTCCGGGGGCCCTAGCCTACGAGCAGTACTTC.

The CDR3 bases are TGTGCCAGCAGCTTAGGGGCCGGACTAGGAGGGAAGACCCAGTACTTC. Protein: CASSLGAGLGGKTQYF. V gene TRBV13 combines with J gene TRBJ2-5; 7 bases are a match to TRBD2. The trim removed 0 bases at V and 6 bases at J, leaving 10 bases unmatched. The CDR3 spans 16 residues. Germline CDR1 and CDR2: PRHDT and FYEKMQ (reference sequence).

CDR3 amino acids: CASSLPPRAGEQYF. DNA of the CDR3: TGTGCCAGCAGCTTACCCCCGAGAGCAGGCGAGCAGTACTTC. This chain joins TRBV7-2 and TRBJ2-7; D unclear. The V end was cut by 2 bases, the J end by 6 bases, with 14 bases between. The CDR3 sequence is 14 residues long. The germline CDR1 and CDR2 sequences are SGHTA and FQGNSA.

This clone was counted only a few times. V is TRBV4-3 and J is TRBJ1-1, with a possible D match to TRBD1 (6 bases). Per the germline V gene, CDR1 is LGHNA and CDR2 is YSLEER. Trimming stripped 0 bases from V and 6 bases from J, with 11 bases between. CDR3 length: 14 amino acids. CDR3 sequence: CASSQETGRAEAFF. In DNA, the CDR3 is TGCGCCAGCAGCCAAGAAACAGGGAGGGCTGAAGCTTTCTTT.

In nucleotides, the CDR3 is TGTGCCAGCAGTGAGTTCGTGGGGAGGGGCGGGGAGCTGTTTTTT. It yields the protein CASSEFVGRGGELFF. The chain couples TRBV4-2 to TRBJ2-2; 7 positions agree with TRBD2. V shed 6 bases, J shed 7 bases, and the junction held 11 bases outside the gene matches. The CDR3 runs to 15 residues. Germline V gene sequence: CDR1 LGHNA, CDR2 YNFKEQ.

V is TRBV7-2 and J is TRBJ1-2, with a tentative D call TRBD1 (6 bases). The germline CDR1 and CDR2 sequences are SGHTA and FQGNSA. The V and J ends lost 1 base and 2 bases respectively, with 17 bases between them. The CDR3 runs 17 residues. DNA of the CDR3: TGTGCCAGCAGCTTAGTGGGGGGGCACTTGTCGAACTATGGCTACACCTTC. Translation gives CASSLVGGHLSNYGYTF.

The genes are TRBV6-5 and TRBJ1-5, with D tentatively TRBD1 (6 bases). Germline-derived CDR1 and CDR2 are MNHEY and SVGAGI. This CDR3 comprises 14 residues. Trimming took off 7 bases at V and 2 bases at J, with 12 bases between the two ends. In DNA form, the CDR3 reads TGTGCCAGCACCTCCCACAGGGGCAATCAGCCCCAGCATTTT. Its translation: CASTSHRGNQPQHF.

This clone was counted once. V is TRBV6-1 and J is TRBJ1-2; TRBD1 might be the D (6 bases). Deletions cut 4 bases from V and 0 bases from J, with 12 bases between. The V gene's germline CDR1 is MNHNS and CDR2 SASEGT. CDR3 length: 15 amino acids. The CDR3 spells CASSVSQGANYGYTF. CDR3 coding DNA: TGTGCCAGCAGTGTGTCACAGGGAGCTAACTATGGCTACACCTTC.

The CDR3 sequence: CASSSPNTGELFF. CDR3 sequence (DNA): TGTGCCAGCAGTTCCCCTAACACCGGGGAGCTGTTTTTT. The rearrangement uses TRBV6-1 and TRBJ2-2; D unresolved. Germline CDR1 and CDR2: MNHNS and SASEGT. Trimming took off 5 bases at V and 2 bases at J, with 6 bases between the two ends. The CDR3 spans 13 residues.

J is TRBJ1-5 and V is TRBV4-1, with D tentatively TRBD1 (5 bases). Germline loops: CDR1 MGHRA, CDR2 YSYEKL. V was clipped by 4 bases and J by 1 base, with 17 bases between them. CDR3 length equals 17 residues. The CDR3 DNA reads TGCGCCAGCAGCCCCCGGGGGGGATTGTCGAGCAATCAGCCCCAGCATTTT. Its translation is CASSPRGGLSSNQPQHF.

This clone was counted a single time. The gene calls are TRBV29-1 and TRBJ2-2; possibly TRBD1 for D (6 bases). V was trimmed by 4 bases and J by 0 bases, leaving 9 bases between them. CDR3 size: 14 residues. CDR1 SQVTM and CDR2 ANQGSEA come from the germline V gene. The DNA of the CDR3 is TGCAGCGTTGGGGACACCTCGAACACCGGGGAGCTGTTTTTT. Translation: CSVGDTSNTGELFF.